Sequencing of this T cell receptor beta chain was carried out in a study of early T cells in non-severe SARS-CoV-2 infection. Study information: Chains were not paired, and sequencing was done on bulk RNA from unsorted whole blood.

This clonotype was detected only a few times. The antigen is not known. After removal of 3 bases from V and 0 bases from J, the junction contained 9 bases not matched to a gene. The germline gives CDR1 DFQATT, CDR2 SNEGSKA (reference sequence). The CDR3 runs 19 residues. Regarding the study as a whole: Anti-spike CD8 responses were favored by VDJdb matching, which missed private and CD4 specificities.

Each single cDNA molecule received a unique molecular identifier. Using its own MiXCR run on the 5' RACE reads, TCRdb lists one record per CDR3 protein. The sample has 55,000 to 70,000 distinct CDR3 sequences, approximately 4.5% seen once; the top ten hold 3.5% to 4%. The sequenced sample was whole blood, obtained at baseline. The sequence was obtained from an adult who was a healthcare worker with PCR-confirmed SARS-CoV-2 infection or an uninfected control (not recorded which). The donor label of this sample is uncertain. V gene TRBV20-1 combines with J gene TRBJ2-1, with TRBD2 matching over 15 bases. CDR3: CSARAGTSGGPSSYNEQFF. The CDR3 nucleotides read TGCAGTGCTAGGGCCGGGACTAGCGGGGGGCCGAGCTCCTACAATGAGCAGTTCTTC.